This note documents a single T cell receptor (beta chain) sequence. Only United States sites treated participants with HIV. These data come from a study of long-term antiretroviral therapy in people with HIV. The CDR3 sequence is 14 residues long. The germline V gene encodes CDR1 KGHSH and CDR2 LQKENI. The V end lost 3 bases, the J end lost 4 bases, and 13 bases lay between the germline ends. immunoSEQ v3.0 was run at survey level. TCRdb's copy holds only in-frame clones and misses some; the assay was immunoSEQ multiplex PCR. The sample has over 15,000 clones, approximately 81% seen once. This specimen consisted of unsorted PBMCs, obtained 0.5 years after starting antiretroviral therapy. The rearrangement links TRBV18 to TRBJ2-7; D may be TRBD1 or TRBD2 (5 bases each). The TCR originated in a woman aged 40 to 50 with HIV. The CDR3 loop is CASSPPGQPYEQYF. The CDR3 nucleotides read TGTGCCAGCTCACCCCCGGGGCAGCCGTACGAGCAGTACTTC.